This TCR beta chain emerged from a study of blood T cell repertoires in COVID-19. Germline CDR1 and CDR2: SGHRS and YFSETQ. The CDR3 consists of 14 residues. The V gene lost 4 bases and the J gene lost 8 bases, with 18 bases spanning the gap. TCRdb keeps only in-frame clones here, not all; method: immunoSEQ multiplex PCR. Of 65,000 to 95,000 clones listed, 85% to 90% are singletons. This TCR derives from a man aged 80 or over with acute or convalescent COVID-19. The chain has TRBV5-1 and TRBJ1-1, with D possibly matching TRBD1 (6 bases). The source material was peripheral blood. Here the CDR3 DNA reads TGCGCCAGCAGCCCGGGGGGCCCAAGGAGCGAAGCTTTCTTT. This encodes CASSPGGPRSEAFF.